A selection of T cell receptor beta chains follows, all from one sample in a study of T cells in Graves' hyperthyroidism and ophthalmopathy. MiXCR, applied by TCRdb to the multiplex PCR reads, yields one record per CDR3 protein. Altogether around 690,000 distinct CDR3 sequences are present, roughly 17% being singletons, with the ten largest covering 15% to 19%. What was sequenced was blood. These receptors all stem from a man aged 50 to 59 with Graves' hyperthyroidism. Each CDR3 is given with its conserved first and last residue. D genes are given only for firm matches. Clone size is shown for a subset of rows, as once, few, many or a class of expanded clone.

V,D,J,size,length,DNA,CDR3
TRBV5-6,TRBD1,TRBJ1-2,many,13,TGTGCCAGCAGCCGACAGGGGGCGGGTGGCTACACCTTC,CASSRQGAGGYTF
TRBV7-8,-,TRBJ1-4,many,13,TGTGCCAGCAGCTCTGCGGCTAATGAAAAACTGTTTTTT,CASSSAANEKLFF
TRBV27,TRBD1,TRBJ2-2,many,16,TGTGCCAGTAAACCTACAGGACAGGGACGCACCGGGGAGCTGTTTTTT,CASKPTGQGRTGELFF
TRBV29-1,-,TRBJ1-2,-,13,TGCAGCGTCGCCCGACTAGAGGGATATGGCTACACCTTC,CSVARLEGYGYTF
TRBV2,-,TRBJ2-7,many,12,TGTGCCAGCAGGACTTCCCTCTACGAGCAGTACTTC,CASRTSLYEQYF
TRBV5-4,TRBD1,TRBJ2-2,few,16,TGTGCCAGCAGCTTGGCGACAGGGGGATGGACCGGGGAGCTGTTTTTT,CASSLATGGWTGELFF
TRBV5-4,TRBD2,TRBJ2-5,-,16,TGTGCCAGCAGCTTGAATAGCGGGAGGCCAGGGGAGACCCAGTACTTC,CASSLNSGRPGETQYF
TRBV7-2,TRBD2,TRBJ2-1,many,16,TGTGCCAGCAGCTTATATAGCGGGAGTGGCCTGAATGAGCAGTTCTTC,CASSLYSGSGLNEQFF
TRBV11-3,-,TRBJ2-1,-,14,TGTGCCAGCAGCTTAGAAGGGCCGCTCTTTGAGCAGTTCTTC,CASSLEGPLFEQFF
TRBV5-1,-,TRBJ1-1,many,16,TGCGCCAGCAGCTTGAACTTAGGCCAGCCGAACACTGAAGCTTTCTTT,CASSLNLGQPNTEAFF
TRBV27,-,TRBJ1-5,many,17,TGTGCTAGCAGTCCGGGGGACGGGCAGGGGTTCAATCAGCCCCAGCATTTT,CASSPGDGQGFNQPQHF
TRBV7-9,-,TRBJ2-5,many,14,TGTGCCAGCAGCTTAAGTCAGCCCCAAGAGACCCAGTACTTC,CASSLSQPQETQYF
TRBV28,TRBD1,TRBJ1-3,many,16,TGTGCCAGCAGTCCGGCGGGACAGGGGAAAGGAAACACCATATATTTT,CASSPAGQGKGNTIYF
TRBV7-9,-,TRBJ2-1,few,18,TGTGCCAGCAGCTTCCCGCGTTCCGCAGGGTTGGACTACAATGAGCAGTTCTTC,CASSFPRSAGLDYNEQFF
TRBV7-2,-,TRBJ1-1,few,16,TGTGCCAGCAGGCCCCGGGGGGGCGTAATGAACACTGAAGCTTTCTTT,CASRPRGGVMNTEAFF
TRBV28,-,TRBJ2-7,many,13,TGTGCCAGCTTAACGACAGGAGCCTACGAGCAGTACTTC,CASLTTGAYEQYF
TRBV9,-,TRBJ1-1,few,15,TGTGCCAGCAGCCCCCATCCCGCTATGAACACTGAAGCTTTCTTT,CASSPHPAMNTEAFF
TRBV7-9,TRBD2,TRBJ2-7,-,15,TGTGCCAGCAGCTTAGTTCTAGCGGGAGCGGGGGAGCAGTACTTC,CASSLVLAGAGEQYF
TRBV10-1,TRBD2,TRBJ2-1,few,13,TGCGCCATTCGACTAGCGGGAGTGGACGAGCAGCTCTTC,CAIRLAGVDEQLF
TRBV4-1,-,TRBJ2-7,-,17,TGCGCCAGCAGCCAAGATGGTGGGGACCAAGGGCTCTACGAGCAGTACTTC,CASSQDGGDQGLYEQYF
TRBV7-2,-,TRBJ1-5,-,16,TGTGCCAGCAGCTTAGCGGGGGGCAGGAGCAATCAGCCCCAGCATTTT,CASSLAGGRSNQPQHF
TRBV13,-,TRBJ1-1,few,13,TGTGCCAGCAGCATAAACAGGAACACTGAAGCTTTCTTT,CASSINRNTEAFF
TRBV30,-,TRBJ1-1,many,14,TGTGCCTGGATGAAGGTGGGGCAGGACACTGAAGCTTTCTTT,CAWMKVGQDTEAFF
TRBV7-8,-,TRBJ2-7,many,14,TGTGCCAGCAGCTTATGGGCGGGCCCCTACGAGCAGTACTTC,CASSLWAGPYEQYF
TRBV28,TRBD1,TRBJ2-2,many,15,TGTGCCAGCAGGCAGGGGGCGATGGGAACCGGGGAGCTGTTTTTT,CASRQGAMGTGELFF
TRBV2,-,TRBJ1-5,many,14,TGTGCCAGCAGTGATCTCGGGAGGGCTCAGCCCCAGCATTTT,CASSDLGRAQPQHF
TRBV6-2/TRBV6-3,-,TRBJ1-5,-,14,TGTGCCAGCAGTTACCTGATCGGGGTTCAGCCCCAGCATTTT,CASSYLIGVQPQHF
TRBV4-1,-,TRBJ1-2,-,13,TGCGCCAGCAGCCAAGTAGGGATTTATGGCTACACCTTC,CASSQVGIYGYTF
TRBV11-2,TRBD2,TRBJ2-2,many,15,TGTGCCAGCAGCTTGGGGACTAGCGTCACCGGGGAGCTGTTTTTT,CASSLGTSVTGELFF
TRBV6-1,-,TRBJ2-1,many,16,TGTGCCAGCAGTGCCGACCCGGGACACCCATTCAATGAGCAGTTCTTC,CASSADPGHPFNEQFF
TRBV19,-,TRBJ1-1,-,15,TGTGCCAGTAGTATCATGGGGGTCTCGAACACTGAAGCTTTCTTT,CASSIMGVSNTEAFF
TRBV6-1,TRBD1,TRBJ1-5,-,13,TGTGCCAGCGGGACAGGGACGGATCAGCCCCAGCATTTT,CASGTGTDQPQHF
TRBV19,-,TRBJ2-2,-,15,TGTGCCAGTAGGCCCACCGGGACGCCAACCGGGGAGCTGTTTTTT,CASRPTGTPTGELFF
TRBV12-3/TRBV12-4,TRBD2,TRBJ2-1,many,17,TGTGCCAGCAGTTTAATCCCCGGACTAGCTATCTACAATGAGCAGTTCTTC,CASSLIPGLAIYNEQFF
TRBV19,TRBD2,TRBJ2-2,few,15,TGTGCCAGTAGCTGGACTAGCGGGAGAGCCGGGGAGCTGTTTTTT,CASSWTSGRAGELFF
TRBV20-1,TRBD1,TRBJ2-7,-,12,TGCAGCCCCGACAGGGGAGGATACGAGCAGTACTTC,CSPDRGGYEQYF
TRBV20-1,TRBD1,TRBJ2-7,-,15,TGCAGTGCTGATGCACACCGGGACAGGGGATCCAAGCAGTACTTC,CSADAHRDRGSKQYF
TRBV24-1,-,TRBJ2-2,many,17,TGTGCCACCAGTGATGCTTCCGGGGGCTCGAACACCGGGGAGCTGTTTTTT,CATSDASGGSNTGELFF
TRBV19,-,TRBJ1-1,-,13,TGTGCCAGTAGTGCCCACTTTTCCACTGAAGCTTTCTTT,CASSAHFSTEAFF
TRBV11-2,TRBD2,TRBJ2-3,many,16,TGTGCCAGCAGCCGTTTAGCGGGGGCTAGCACAGATACGCAGTATTTT,CASSRLAGASTDTQYF
TRBV20-1,TRBD2,TRBJ2-7,-,16,TGCAGTGCTAGAGATCCCATGACTAGCGGGATATACGAGCAGTACTTC,CSARDPMTSGIYEQYF
TRBV6-2/TRBV6-3,-,TRBJ2-7,-,13,TGTGCCAGCGGGGGTAGCGGTTCCTACGAGCAGTACTTC,CASGGSGSYEQYF
TRBV13,TRBD2,TRBJ2-7,-,14,TGTGCCAGCAGCTTAGTTGGGGGGGCCTACGAGCAGTACTTC,CASSLVGGAYEQYF
TRBV12-3/TRBV12-4,-,TRBJ1-1,many,14,TGTGCCAGCACCCTCTGGGACGGGAACACTGAAGCTTTCTTT,CASTLWDGNTEAFF
TRBV9,TRBD2,TRBJ2-1,few,14,TGTGCCAGCAGCGGACCGGGGGGAACCAATGAGCAGTTCTTC,CASSGPGGTNEQFF
TRBV2,-,TRBJ1-2,many,14,TGTGCCAGCAGTGACAGTTGGGGGTCTGATGGCTACACCTTC,CASSDSWGSDGYTF
TRBV30,-,TRBJ1-2,few,14,TGTGCCTGGAGTATAACAGCCCTCAACTATGGCTACACCTTC,CAWSITALNYGYTF
TRBV10-3,TRBD1,TRBJ2-3,-,18,TGTGCCATCAGTGAGTCATGGGACAGGGGAGTAGTGACAGATACGCAGTATTTT,CAISESWDRGVVTDTQYF
TRBV6-1,TRBD1,TRBJ1-1,-,14,TGTGCCAGCAGACCCGGACAGGGGTGGACGAAAGCTTTCTTT,CASRPGQGWTKAFF
TRBV9,TRBD1,TRBJ1-3,few,18,TGTGCCAGCAGCGGTAACATTCCGGGACAGAGCTCTGGAAACACCATATATTTT,CASSGNIPGQSSGNTIYF
TRBV5-1,TRBD1,TRBJ2-7,-,15,TGCGCCAGCAGCTTGGGACAGGGGGCCGTCGACGAGCAGTACTTC,CASSLGQGAVDEQYF
TRBV27,TRBD2,TRBJ2-3,many,16,TGTGCCAGCAGTATCCGCCGACTAGCGGGAGTAGATACGCAGTATTTT,CASSIRRLAGVDTQYF
TRBV29-1,-,TRBJ2-5,-,12,TGCAGCGTTTTTTTCTCCCGAGAGACCCAGTACTTC,CSVFFSRETQYF
TRBV6-1,TRBD2,TRBJ2-1,few,15,TGTGCCACTATCTCGGCGGTAGCGGGAAGGGGTGAGCAGTTCTTC,CATISAVAGRGEQFF
TRBV12-3/TRBV12-4,-,TRBJ1-5,many,14,TGTGCCAGCAGCCTGACAGACTACGGTCAGCCCCAGCATTTT,CASSLTDYGQPQHF